One TCR beta chain is described in this entry. One entry per CDR3 protein, called by TCRdb with MiXCR from the RT-PCR reads. Of approximately 490,000 distinct CDR3 sequences listed, about 7.2% were seen once; the top ten hold around 14%. These data are taken from a study of response to subunit inactivated influenza vaccine. In germline, CDR1 is SGHAT, CDR2 FQNNGV. The CDR3 runs 18 residues. The trim removed 4 bases at V and 4 bases at J, leaving 19 bases unmatched. The V and J genes are TRBV11-2 and TRBJ2-7; the match to TRBD1 covers 7 bases. This specimen consisted of PBMCs from blood, obtained about 24 months after vaccination. The source is a man aged 50-75 years who received an inactivated influenza vaccine. The CDR3 DNA reads as TGTGCCAGCAGCTCATTTGGCAGCGACAGGGTTTTTGAATACGAGCAGTACTTC. This codes for CASSSFGSDRVFEYEQYF.